This TCR beta chain was identified in a study of blood T cell repertoires in COVID-19. Looked up from germline, CDR1 is SNHLY and CDR2 is FYNNEI. V lost 8 bases, J lost 8 bases, and 18 bases lay in between. The CDR3 extends over 13 amino acids. Each participant's cohort was designated according to participant-reported clinical history. The study counted Cohort 3 donors as recovered given two negative PCRs, clearance, or symptom resolution. Sequenced by immunoSEQ multiplex PCR; TCRdb stores in-frame clones only, minus some. The data show about 310,000 clones, roughly 89% seen once. The sequencing sample was made of PBMCs or T cells enriched from blood (not recorded which). V usage is TRBV2 and J usage is TRBJ1-2; no reliable D call. This receptor was obtained from a woman in her late teens or twenties who had recovered from COVID-19. CDR3 sequence reads: CASERSGLHGYTF. CDR3 nucleotide sequence: TGTGCCAGCGAACGGTCAGGCCTGCACGGCTACACCTTC.